These 14 T cell receptor beta chains originate from one sample sequenced in a study of chemoradiotherapy in HPV16-positive cancers. Some clones are missing from TCRdb's copy, which holds only in-frame ones; the method was immunoSEQ multiplex PCR. The sample shows 9,500 to 15,000 clones, roughly 80% of them seen only once. Sample collection was performed from a patient who underwent chemoradiotherapy. The receptors were gathered from a human donor with HPV-associated anogenital cancer.

This chain joins TRBV27 and TRBJ2-6; no clear D. CDR1 and CDR2 from the germline V gene are MNHEY and SMNVEV (reference sequence). V lost 2 bases and J lost 0, with 11 bases in between. The CDR3 covers 17 residues. The DNA of the CDR3 is TGTGCCAGCAGTTTAATATTACCGGGCTCTGGGGCCAACGTCCTGACTTTC. This gives the protein CASSLILPGSGANVLTF.

The CDR3 is CASSISQAVNYGYTF. The CDR3 nucleotides read TGTGCCAGTAGTATAAGTCAGGCAGTAAACTATGGCTACACCTTC. The chain couples TRBV19 to TRBJ1-2; no reliable D call. Germline CDR1 and CDR2: LNHDA and SQIVND (reference sequence). The CDR3 consists of 15 residues. V lost 2 bases and J 2 bases, leaving 12 bases between the germline ends.

This sequence joins TRBV27 and TRBJ1-4, with D perhaps TRBD1 (6 bases). Germline assignment: CDR1 MNHEY and CDR2 SMNVEV (reference sequence). The CDR3 has 16 residues. Trimming took off 5 bases at V and 7 bases at J, with 20 bases between the two ends. The CDR3 sequence is CASSPIGLGGGEKLFF. In nucleotides, the CDR3 is TGTGCCAGCAGTCCCATTGGGTTAGGGGGAGGTGAAAAACTGTTTTTT. Together with reference TRBV27 and TRBJ1-4, the CDR3 gives the full variable domain: EAQVTQNPRYLITVTGKKLTVTCSQNMNHEYMSWYRQDPGLGLRQIYYSMNVEVTDKGDVPEGYKVSRKEKRNFPLILESPSPNQTSLYFCASSPIGLGGGEKLFFGSGTQLSVL.

V is TRBV27 and J is TRBJ2-3; D is unresolved. Germline V gene lookup returns CDR1 MNHEY and CDR2 SMNVEV (reference sequence). The CDR3 has 12 amino acids. V was cut by 4 bases and J by 5 bases, with 7 bases left in between. The CDR3 loop reads CASSSPGDTQYF. The DNA of the CDR3 is TGTGCCAGCAGTTCCCCGGGAGATACGCAGTATTTT.

The chain uses TRBV10-3 and TRBJ1-6; TRBD1 is a possible D gene (6 bases). From germline, CDR1 is ENHRY and CDR2 SYGVKD. CDR3 length: 17 amino acids. V lost 0 bases and J 2 bases, leaving 11 bases between the germline ends. In DNA, the CDR3 is TGTGCCATCAGTGAGTCGAACGAGGGGGCCTATAATTCACCCCTCCACTTT. Translation: CAISESNEGAYNSPLHF.

The CDR3: CASSQVPGSGNTIYF. CDR3 DNA: TGTGCCAGCAGCCAAGTGCCAGGCTCTGGAAACACCATATATTTT. The chain recombines TRBV14 with TRBJ1-3; D is undetermined. The V end was cut by 1 base, the J end by 0 bases, with 7 bases between. The CDR3 runs to 15 residues. The V gene's germline CDR1 is SGHDN and CDR2 FVKESK.

The J gene is TRBJ1-1, the V gene TRBV9; D is unresolved. The length of the CDR3 is 15 residues. Germline loops: CDR1 SGDLS, CDR2 YYNGEE. The V and J ends lost 0 bases and 1 base respectively, with 10 bases between them. The DNA of the CDR3 is TGTGCCAGCAGCGTAGCTACGAAGAGGAACACTGAAGCTTTCTTT. The encoded protein is CASSVATKRNTEAFF.

The rearrangement links TRBV28 to TRBJ2-7; 8 nucleotides match TRBD1. The V gene end was trimmed by 6 bases and the J gene end by 6 bases; junction bases not matched to a gene: 13. The CDR3 spans 15 residues. The germline CDR1 and CDR2 sequences are MDHEN and SYDVKM. The chain's CDR3 is CASSPWTGNKAEQYF. The CDR3 region has the DNA TGTGCCAGCAGCCCCTGGACAGGGAACAAAGCCGAGCAGTACTTC.

The chain has TRBV21-1 and TRBJ1-5. TRBV21-1 is described as a pseudogene. This CDR3 is built from 18 residues. CDR3 DNA sequence: TGTGCCAGCAGCAAAGGTAAGAACGGGGGGCGGACCCAGGAGCCCCAGCATTTT. Its translation is CASSKGKNGGRTQEPQHF.

In DNA form, the CDR3 reads TGTGCCAGCAGTGAGGCGCGGACAACTAATGAAAAACTGTTTTTT. Encoded protein: CASSEARTTNEKLFF. The chain joins TRBV2 to TRBJ1-4; D uncertain. Germline loops: CDR1 SNHLY, CDR2 FYNNEI. Deletions cut 3 bases from V and 0 bases from J, with 8 bases between. The CDR3 spans 15 residues.

This rearrangement joins TRBV28 to TRBJ2-3; D is unclear. CDR3 length equals 13 residues. V gave up 4 bases and J gave up 4 bases, with 9 bases separating them. Germline CDR1 reads MDHEN; CDR2 reads SYDVKM. CDR3 bases: TGTGCCAGCAGTTCCGGCTATCCAGATACGCAGTATTTT. Residues: CASSSGYPDTQYF.

The chain employs TRBV5-1 and TRBJ2-3; maybe TRBD1 (6 bases). V was clipped by 0 bases and J by 5 bases, with 13 bases between them. Germline lookup yields CDR1 SGHRS and CDR2 YFSETQ. This CDR3 is 15 amino acids long. CDR3 region: CASSLAKAGEDTQYF. The CDR3 coding sequence is TGCGCCAGCAGCTTGGCCAAGGCAGGGGAAGATACGCAGTATTTT.

The genes are TRBV5-4 and TRBJ2-3, with a weak D call TRBD2 (8 bases). CDR1 is SGHNT and CDR2 is YYREEE in the germline V gene (reference sequence). Trimming stripped 4 bases from V and 2 bases from J, with 20 bases between. The CDR3 is 17 amino acids. The CDR3 loop is CASSRGGGTRDTDTQYF. The CDR3 coding sequence is TGTGCCAGCAGCCGAGGGGGCGGGACTAGGGACACAGATACGCAGTATTTT.

DNA of the CDR3: TGTGCCAGCTCACCACCAGCGGGAGGTCAAGAGACCCAGTACTTC. Protein product: CASSPPAGGQETQYF. This chain uses TRBV18 with TRBJ2-5; 9 nucleotides match TRBD2. Per the germline V gene, CDR1 is KGHSH and CDR2 is LQKENI. V trimming: 0 bases; J trimming: 2 bases; junction bases outside the gene matches: 1. The CDR3 is made up of 15 amino acids. The full variable domain, completed using reference TRBV18 and TRBJ2-5, is NAGVMQNPRHLVRRRGQEARLRCSPMKGHSHVYWYRQLPEEGLKFMVYLQKENIIDESGMPKERFSAEFPKEGPSILRIQQVVRGDSAAYFCASSPPAGGQETQYFGPGTRLLVL.